Listed below are T cell receptor beta chains from one sample, sequenced in a study of T cells in localized non-small cell lung cancer. Clones were read by immunoSEQ multiplex PCR, and TCRdb kept only the in-frame ones, dropping some. The table has approximately 2,500 clones, 25% seen once; the top ten hold 4.5% to 6%. Sequences were derived from lung tumor tissue, sampled before any cancer treatment. The source is a woman aged 40 to 75 with stage I lung adenocarcinoma. Each CDR3 is given with its conserved first and last residue. Not every row has a clone size; where given, it reads once, few, many or a size class.

size	V	J	CDR3
.	TRBV5-1	TRBJ2-4	CASSSGAIGRLPQQNIQYF
.	TRBV6-8	TRBJ1-1	CASSYLGKGGLTEAFF
.	TRBV11-3	TRBJ2-4	CASSLGPTATQGNIQYF
medium-sized	TRBV11-3	TRBJ2-3	CASSLDSLGTDTQYF
few	TRBV27	TRBJ2-1	CASSFLTSGPYNEQFF
.	TRBV9	TRBJ2-2	CASSVGGVHTGELFF
few	TRBV9	TRBJ2-1	CASSAFIGTSNEQFF
many	TRBV9	TRBJ1-2	CASSVGTGLSGGGYTF
few	TRBV18	TRBJ2-7	CASSPSGTGVYEQYF
few	TRBV28	TRBJ2-5	CASSFPAQETQYF
once	TRBV19	TRBJ1-2	CASSIVRADNYGYTF
.	TRBV18	TRBJ2-7	CASSPPSGKGYEQYF
few	TRBV11-3	TRBJ1-1	CASSLGQGARLDTEAFF
medium-sized	TRBV23-1	TRBJ2-1	CASSHVGGAAYNEQFF
medium-sized	TRBV11-3	TRBJ1-2	CASSPGPGGNRGYTF
.	TRBV18	TRBJ2-1	CASSPMLEGNEQFF
.	TRBV30	TRBJ1-1	CAWKVIGNTEAFF
few	TRBV6-8	TRBJ2-1	CASSYGAGGNNEQFF
.	TRBV6-8	TRBJ2-1	CASSYSRQDRSSYNEQFF
few	TRBV1	TRBJ1-4	CASSRPDRNEKLFF
few	TRBV11-3	TRBJ2-5	CASSRRQGEETQYF
few	TRBV11-3	TRBJ2-6	CASSPEAGTGANVLTF
.	TRBV11-3	TRBJ2-7	CASSPSGTPIEQYF
few	TRBV30	TRBJ2-7	CAWSHKGSYEQYF
.	TRBV9	TRBJ1-3	CASSVYPDRGNTIYF
few	TRBV9	TRBJ2-1	CASSVQLADAYNEQFF
.	TRBV28	TRBJ1-1	CASSLQDSEAFF
few	TRBV28	TRBJ2-7	CASSPPSSALSYEQYF
medium-sized	TRBV6-8	TRBJ1-2	CASTDGGRPQWGYTF
.	TRBV19	TRBJ2-7	CASSSREGLEQYF
.	TRBV11-3	TRBJ2-1	CASSYTPGSYNEQFF
few	TRBV9	TRBJ2-7	CASSTRAGNSYEQYF
few	TRBV6-8	TRBJ2-2	CASSYSIQPTHRVTGELFF
few	TRBV6-8	TRBJ2-5	CASSRQGRWSETQYF
.	TRBV16	TRBJ2-5	CASSQSSLKETQYF
.	TRBV14	TRBJ1-2	CASSQGGRDNYGYTF
.	TRBV28	TRBJ2-7	CASSQGLGQINEQYF
few	TRBV11-3	TRBJ2-2	CASSRTMRATGELFF
few	TRBV28	TRBJ2-5	CASSRRRPETQYF
medium-sized	TRBV11-3	TRBJ2-7	CASSLLGGRPDEQYF
few	TRBV5-1	TRBJ2-7	CARGGQGANPPHYTSSYEQYF
.	TRBV11-3	TRBJ2-7	CASSLTGQGGEQYF
.	TRBV10-2	TRBJ1-4	CASSSNRDRGEKLFF
few	TRBV11-3	TRBJ2-7	CASSLHASGRSSYEQYF
.	TRBV10-3	TRBJ2-1	CAISEGLALNNEQFF
.	TRBV19	TRBJ2-7	CASSISASGSYEQYF
few	TRBV9	TRBJ2-7	CASSARQGIDEQYF
.	TRBV11-3	TRBJ1-3	CASSPHRTFSGNTIYF
few	TRBV6-8	TRBJ2-6	CASSYRGTGANVLTF
.	TRBV30	TRBJ2-7	CAWSGASGYSMYF
.	TRBV28	TRBJ2-6	CASSLSHSGANVLTF
.	TRBV6-8	TRBJ2-7	CASSYPERRQYF
few	TRBV10-3	TRBJ1-1	CAISEPGGETEAFF
few	TRBV19	TRBJ1-5	CASSGTADQPQHF
few	TRBV18	TRBJ2-3	CASSPFRSGGGHTDTQYF
large	TRBV14	TRBJ2-5	CASSYRTSGRAMEETQYF